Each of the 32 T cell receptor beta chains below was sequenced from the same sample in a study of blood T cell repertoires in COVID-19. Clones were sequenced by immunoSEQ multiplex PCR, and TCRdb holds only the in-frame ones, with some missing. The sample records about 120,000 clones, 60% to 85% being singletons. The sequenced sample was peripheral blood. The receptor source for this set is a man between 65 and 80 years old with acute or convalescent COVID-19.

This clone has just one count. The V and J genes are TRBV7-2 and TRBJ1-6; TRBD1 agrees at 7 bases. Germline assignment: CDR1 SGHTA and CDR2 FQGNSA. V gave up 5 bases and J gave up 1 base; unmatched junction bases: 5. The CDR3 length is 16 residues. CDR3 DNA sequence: TGTGCCAGCAGCCCAGACAGGGCGTCCTATAATTCACCCCTCCACTTT. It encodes CASSPDRASYNSPLHF.

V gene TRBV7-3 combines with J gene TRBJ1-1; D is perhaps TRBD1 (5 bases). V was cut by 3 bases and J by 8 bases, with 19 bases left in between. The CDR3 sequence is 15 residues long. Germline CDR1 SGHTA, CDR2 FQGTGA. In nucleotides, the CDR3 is TGTGCCAGCAGCTTGTCAGGCGGGGCCGCCGGAGAAGCTTTCTTT. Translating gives CASSLSGGAAGEAFF. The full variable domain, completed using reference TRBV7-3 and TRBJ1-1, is GAGVSQTPSNKVTEKGKYVELRCDPISGHTALYWYRQSLGQGPEFLIYFQGTGAADDSGLPNDRFFAVRPEGSVSTLKIQRTERGDSAVYLCASSLSGGAAGEAFFGQGTRLTVV.

CDR3 nucleotide sequence: TGTGCCAGTAGTATATCTCGACAGGGATACACTGAAGCTTTCTTT. It yields the protein CASSISRQGYTEAFF. This sequence joins TRBV19 and TRBJ1-1; TRBD1 matches 7 bases. V lost 2 bases, J lost 3 bases, and 6 bases stayed unmatched. This CDR3 comprises 15 residues. CDR1 is LNHDA, CDR2 SQIVND, per germline (reference sequence).

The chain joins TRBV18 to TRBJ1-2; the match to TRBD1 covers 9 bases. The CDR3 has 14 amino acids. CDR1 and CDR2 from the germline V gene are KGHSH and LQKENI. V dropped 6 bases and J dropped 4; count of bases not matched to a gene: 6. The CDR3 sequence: CASSQGQGSYGYTF. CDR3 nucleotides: TGTGCCAGCTCGCAAGGACAGGGGAGCTATGGCTACACCTTC.

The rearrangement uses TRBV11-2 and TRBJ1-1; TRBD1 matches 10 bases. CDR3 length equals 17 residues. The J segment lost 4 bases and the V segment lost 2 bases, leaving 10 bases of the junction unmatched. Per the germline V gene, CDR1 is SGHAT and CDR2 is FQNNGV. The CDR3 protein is CASSLFPRQGAGTEAFF. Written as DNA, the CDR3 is TGTGCCAGCAGCTTATTTCCCCGACAGGGGGCAGGCACTGAAGCTTTCTTT.

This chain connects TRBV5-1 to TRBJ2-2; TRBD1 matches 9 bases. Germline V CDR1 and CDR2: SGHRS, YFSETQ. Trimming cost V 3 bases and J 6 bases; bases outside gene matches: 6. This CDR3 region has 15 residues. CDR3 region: CASSYDRGSAGELFF. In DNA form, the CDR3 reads TGCGCCAGCAGCTACGACAGGGGGTCGGCCGGGGAGCTGTTTTTT.

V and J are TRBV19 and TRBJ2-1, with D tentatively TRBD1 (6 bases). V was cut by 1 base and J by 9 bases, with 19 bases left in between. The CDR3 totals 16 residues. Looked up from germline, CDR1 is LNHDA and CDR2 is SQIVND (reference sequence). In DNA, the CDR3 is TGTGCCAGTAGTATAGGGGACCCAATAGGGGGTTGTGAGCAGTTCTTC. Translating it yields CASSIGDPIGGCEQFF.

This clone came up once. Here the CDR3 reads CYGQEFEDPGLVTYEQYF. CDR3 in DNA: TGTTATGGACAGGAATTTGAGGACCCGGGCCTTGTCACCTACGAGCAGTACTTC. V usage is TRBV5-3 and J usage is TRBJ2-7, with 7 bases that match TRBD1. TRBV5-3 is treated as an ORF (open reading frame) with a function not yet certain. The CDR3 contains 18 residues.

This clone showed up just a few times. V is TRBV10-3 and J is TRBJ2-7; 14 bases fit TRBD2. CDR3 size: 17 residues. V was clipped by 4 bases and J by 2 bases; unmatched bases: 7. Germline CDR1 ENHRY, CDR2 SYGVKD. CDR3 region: CAISGGLAGEKTYEQYF. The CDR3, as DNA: TGTGCCATCAGTGGGGGACTAGCGGGGGAGAAAACCTACGAGCAGTACTTC.

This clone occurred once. CDR3: CASSIAGTGGNTEAFF. CDR3 DNA: TGTGCCAGTAGTATAGCCGGGACAGGGGGCAACACTGAAGCTTTCTTT. This sequence joins TRBV19 and TRBJ1-1; 12 nucleotides align to TRBD1. Germline CDR1 reads LNHDA; CDR2 reads SQIVND (reference sequence). The CDR3 contains 16 residues. With V trimmed by 1 base and J by 2 bases, 2 bases remained unmatched.

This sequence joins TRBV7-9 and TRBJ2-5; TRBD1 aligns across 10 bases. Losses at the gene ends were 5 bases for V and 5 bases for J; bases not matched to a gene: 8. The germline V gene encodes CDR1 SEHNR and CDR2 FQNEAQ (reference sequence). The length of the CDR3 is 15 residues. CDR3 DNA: TGTGCCAGCAGCGCCGGGACAGGGGAAGGGGAGACCCAGTACTTC. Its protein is CASSAGTGEGETQYF.

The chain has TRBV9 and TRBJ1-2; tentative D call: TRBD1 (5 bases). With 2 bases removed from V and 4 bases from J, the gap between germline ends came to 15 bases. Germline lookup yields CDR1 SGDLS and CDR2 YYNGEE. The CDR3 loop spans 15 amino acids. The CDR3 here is CASSVGGEHLYGYTF. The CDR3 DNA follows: TGTGCCAGCAGCGTTGGGGGGGAACACCTCTATGGCTACACCTTC.

DNA for the CDR3: TGTGCCAGCAGAAAGCGGGGGGGCGTCCAAGAGACCCAGTACTTC. Encoded protein: CASRKRGGVQETQYF. The chain uses TRBV25-1 and TRBJ2-5; 10 bases match TRBD2. The CDR3 extends over 15 amino acids. CDR1 is MGHDK and CDR2 is SYGVNS in the germline V gene. V trimming: 6 bases; J trimming: 1 base; junction bases outside the gene matches: 5.

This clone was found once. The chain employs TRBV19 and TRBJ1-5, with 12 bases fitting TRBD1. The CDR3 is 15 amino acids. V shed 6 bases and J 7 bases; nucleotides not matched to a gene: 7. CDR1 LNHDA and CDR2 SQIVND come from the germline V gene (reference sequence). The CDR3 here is CASRPGQGAWQPQHF. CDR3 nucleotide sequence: TGTGCCAGTAGGCCGGGACAGGGGGCTTGGCAGCCCCAGCATTTT.

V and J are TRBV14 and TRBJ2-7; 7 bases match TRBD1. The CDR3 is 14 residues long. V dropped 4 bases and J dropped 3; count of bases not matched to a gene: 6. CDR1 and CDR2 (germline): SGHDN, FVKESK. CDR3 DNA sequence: TGTGCCAGCAGCCCGGTGACAGGGCGCTACGAGCAGTACTTC. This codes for CASSPVTGRYEQYF.

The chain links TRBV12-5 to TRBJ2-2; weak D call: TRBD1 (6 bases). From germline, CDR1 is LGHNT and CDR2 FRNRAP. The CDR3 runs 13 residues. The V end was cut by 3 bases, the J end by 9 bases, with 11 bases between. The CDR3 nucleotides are TGTGCTAGTGGTTTCGGTCAGGGGAGGGAGCTGTTTTTT. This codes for CASGFGQGRELFF. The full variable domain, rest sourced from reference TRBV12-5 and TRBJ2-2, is DARVTQTPRHKVTEMGQEVTMRCQPILGHNTVFWYRQTMMQGLELLAYFRNRAPLDDSGMPKDRFSAEMPDATLATLKIQPSEPRDSAVYFCASGFGQGRELFFGEGSRLTVL.

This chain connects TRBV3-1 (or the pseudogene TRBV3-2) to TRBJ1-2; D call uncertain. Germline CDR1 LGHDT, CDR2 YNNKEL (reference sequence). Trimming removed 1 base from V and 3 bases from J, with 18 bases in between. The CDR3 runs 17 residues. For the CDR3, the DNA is TGTGCCAGCAGCCAAGCGGGGTGGATGCTGAGGGACTATGGCTACACCTTC. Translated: CASSQAGWMLRDYGYTF.

The CDR3 is CATREDRGPLEQYF. DNA for the CDR3: TGTGCCACTAGAGAGGACAGGGGGCCCCTCGAGCAGTACTTC. V and J are TRBV10-3 and TRBJ2-7, with TRBD1 identical over 11 bases. CDR3 length equals 14 residues. V dropped 10 bases and J dropped 6; count of bases not matched to a gene: 11. Germline V gene data show CDR1 as ENHRY and CDR2 as SYGVKD.

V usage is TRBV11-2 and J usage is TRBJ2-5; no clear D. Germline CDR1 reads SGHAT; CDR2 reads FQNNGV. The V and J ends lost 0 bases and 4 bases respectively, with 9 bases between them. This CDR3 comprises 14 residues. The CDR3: CASSLENLVETQYF. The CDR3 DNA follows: TGTGCCAGCAGCTTAGAGAACCTAGTAGAGACCCAGTACTTC.

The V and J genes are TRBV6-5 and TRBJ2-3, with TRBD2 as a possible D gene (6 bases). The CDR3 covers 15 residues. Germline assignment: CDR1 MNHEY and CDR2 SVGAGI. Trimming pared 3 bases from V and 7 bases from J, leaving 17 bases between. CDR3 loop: CASSYMAGPGNTQYF. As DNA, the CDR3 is TGTGCCAGCAGTTATATGGCGGGGCCCGGAAATACGCAGTATTTT.

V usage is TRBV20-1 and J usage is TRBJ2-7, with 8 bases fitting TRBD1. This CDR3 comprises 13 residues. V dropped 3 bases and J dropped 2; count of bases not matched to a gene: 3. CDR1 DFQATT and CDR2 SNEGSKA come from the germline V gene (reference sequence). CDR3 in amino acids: CSASRTGTYEQYF. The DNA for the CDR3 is TGCAGTGCTAGTCGGACAGGGACCTACGAGCAGTACTTC.

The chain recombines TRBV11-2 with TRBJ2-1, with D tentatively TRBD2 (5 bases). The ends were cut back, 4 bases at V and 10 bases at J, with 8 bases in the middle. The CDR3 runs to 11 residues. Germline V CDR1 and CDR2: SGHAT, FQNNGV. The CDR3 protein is CASSSGGEQFF. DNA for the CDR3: TGTGCCAGCAGCTCTGGCGGGGAGCAGTTCTTC.

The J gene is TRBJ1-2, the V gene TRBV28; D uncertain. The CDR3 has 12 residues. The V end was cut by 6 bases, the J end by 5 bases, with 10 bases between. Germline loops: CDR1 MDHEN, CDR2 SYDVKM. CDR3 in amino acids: CASSLAAYGYTF. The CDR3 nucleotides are TGTGCCAGCAGCTTGGCGGCATATGGCTACACCTTC.

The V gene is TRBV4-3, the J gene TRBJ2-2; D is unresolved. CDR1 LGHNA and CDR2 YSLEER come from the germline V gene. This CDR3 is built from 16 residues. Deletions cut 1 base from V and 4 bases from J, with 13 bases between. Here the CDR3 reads CASSQASVAVTGELFF. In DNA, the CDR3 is TGCGCCAGCAGCCAAGCATCGGTGGCGGTCACCGGGGAGCTGTTTTTT.

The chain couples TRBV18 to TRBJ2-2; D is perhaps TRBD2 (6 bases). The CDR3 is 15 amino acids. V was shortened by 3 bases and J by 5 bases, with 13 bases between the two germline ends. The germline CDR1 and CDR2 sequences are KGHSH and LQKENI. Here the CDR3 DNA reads TGTGCCAGCTCACCCTCAGGACTAACAACCGGGGAGCTGTTTTTT. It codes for CASSPSGLTTGELFF.

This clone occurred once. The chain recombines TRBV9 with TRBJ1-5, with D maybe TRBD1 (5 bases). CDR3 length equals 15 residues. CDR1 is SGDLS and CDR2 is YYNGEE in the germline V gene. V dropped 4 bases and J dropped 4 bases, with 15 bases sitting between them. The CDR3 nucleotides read TGTGCCAGCAGCCGTTCTGACAGTACTAATCAGCCCCAGCATTTT. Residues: CASSRSDSTNQPQHF.

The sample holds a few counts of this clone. This chain's CDR3 is CASIDSGGRDEQFF. The DNA of the CDR3 is TGTGCCAGCATCGATAGCGGGGGGCGGGATGAGCAGTTCTTC. The V gene is TRBV3-1 (or the pseudogene TRBV3-2), the J gene TRBJ2-1; 10 positions agree with TRBD2. Per germline, CDR1 LGHDT and CDR2 YNNKEL (reference sequence). CDR3 size: 14 residues. Trimming took 7 bases from V and 8 from J; bases not matched to a gene: 8.

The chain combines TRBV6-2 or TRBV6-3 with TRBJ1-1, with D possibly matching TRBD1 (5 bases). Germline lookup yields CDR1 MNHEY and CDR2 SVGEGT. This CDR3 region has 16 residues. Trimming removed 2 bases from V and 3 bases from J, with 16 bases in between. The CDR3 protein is CASSYLIGGGDTEAFF. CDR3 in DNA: TGTGCCAGCAGTTACCTGATCGGGGGAGGCGACACTGAAGCTTTCTTT.

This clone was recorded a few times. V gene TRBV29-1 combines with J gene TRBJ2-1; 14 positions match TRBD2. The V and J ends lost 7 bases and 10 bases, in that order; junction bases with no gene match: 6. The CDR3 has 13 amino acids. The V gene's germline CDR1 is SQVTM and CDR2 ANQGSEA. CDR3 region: CSAGLAGGREQFF. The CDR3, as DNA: TGCAGCGCCGGACTAGCGGGGGGACGGGAGCAGTTCTTC.

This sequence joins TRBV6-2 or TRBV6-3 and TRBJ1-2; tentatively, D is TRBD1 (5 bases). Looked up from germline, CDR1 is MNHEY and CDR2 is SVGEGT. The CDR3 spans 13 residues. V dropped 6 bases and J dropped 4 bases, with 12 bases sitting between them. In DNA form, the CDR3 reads TGTGCCAGCAGACCTACAGGAGCCTATGGCTACACCTTC. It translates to CASRPTGAYGYTF.

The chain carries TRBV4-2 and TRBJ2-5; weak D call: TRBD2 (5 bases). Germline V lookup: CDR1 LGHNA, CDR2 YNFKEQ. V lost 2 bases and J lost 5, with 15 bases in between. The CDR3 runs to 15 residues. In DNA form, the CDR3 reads TGTGCCAGCAGCCAAACCGATAGCGTTGCCGAGACCCAGTACTTC. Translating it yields CASSQTDSVAETQYF.

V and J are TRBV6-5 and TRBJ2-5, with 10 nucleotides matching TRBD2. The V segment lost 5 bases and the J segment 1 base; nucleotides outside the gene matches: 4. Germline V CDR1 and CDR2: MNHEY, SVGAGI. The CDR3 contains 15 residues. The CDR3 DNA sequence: TGTGCCAGCAGTCTTAGCGGGGGGTTCCAAGAGACCCAGTACTTC. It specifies CASSLSGGFQETQYF.